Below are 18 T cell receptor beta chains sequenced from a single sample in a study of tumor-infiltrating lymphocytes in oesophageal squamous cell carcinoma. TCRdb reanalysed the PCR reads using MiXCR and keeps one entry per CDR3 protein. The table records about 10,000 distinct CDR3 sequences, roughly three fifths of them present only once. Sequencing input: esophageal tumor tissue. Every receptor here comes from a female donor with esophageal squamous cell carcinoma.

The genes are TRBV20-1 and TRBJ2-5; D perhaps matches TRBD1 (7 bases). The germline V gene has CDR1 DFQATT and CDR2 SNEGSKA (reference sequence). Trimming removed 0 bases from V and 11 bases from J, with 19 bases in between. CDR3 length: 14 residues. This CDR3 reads CSARDQGGPLEQYF. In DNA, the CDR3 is TGCAGTGCTAGAGATCAGGGGGGTCCGCTTGAGCAGTACTTC.

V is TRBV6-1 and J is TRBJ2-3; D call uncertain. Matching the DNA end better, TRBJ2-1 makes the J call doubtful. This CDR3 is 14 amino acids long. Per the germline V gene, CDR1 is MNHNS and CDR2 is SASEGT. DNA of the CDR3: TGTGCCAGCAGTGAACCCTGGCGTAAGAATGAGCAGTTCTTC. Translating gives CASSEPWRKNEQFF.

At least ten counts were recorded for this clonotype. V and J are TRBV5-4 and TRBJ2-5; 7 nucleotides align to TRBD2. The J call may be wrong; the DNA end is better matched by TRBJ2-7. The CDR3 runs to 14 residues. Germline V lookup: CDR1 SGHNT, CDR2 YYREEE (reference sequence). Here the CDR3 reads CASSSGGGSYEQYF. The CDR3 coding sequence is TGTGCCAGCAGCTCTGGGGGGGGCTCCTACGAGCAGTACTTC.

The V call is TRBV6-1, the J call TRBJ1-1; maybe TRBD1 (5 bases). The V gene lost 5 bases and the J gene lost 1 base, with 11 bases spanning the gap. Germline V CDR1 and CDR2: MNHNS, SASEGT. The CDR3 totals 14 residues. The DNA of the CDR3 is TGTGCCAGCAGTTACGAGGGACCGAACACTGAAGCTTTCTTT. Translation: CASSYEGPNTEAFF.

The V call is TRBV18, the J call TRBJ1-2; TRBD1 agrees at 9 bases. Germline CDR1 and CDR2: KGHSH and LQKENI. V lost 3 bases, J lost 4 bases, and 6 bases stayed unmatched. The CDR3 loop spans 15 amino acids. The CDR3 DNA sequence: TGTGCCAGCTCACCCACGGACAGGGGAGGCTATGGCTACACCTTC. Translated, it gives CASSPTDRGGYGYTF.

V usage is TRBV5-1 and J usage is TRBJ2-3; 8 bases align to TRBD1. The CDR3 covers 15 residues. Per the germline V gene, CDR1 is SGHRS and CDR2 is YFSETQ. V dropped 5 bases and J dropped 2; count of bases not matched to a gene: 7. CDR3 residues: CASRPGTGNTDTQYF. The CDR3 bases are TGCGCCAGCAGGCCCGGGACAGGTAACACAGATACGCAGTATTTT. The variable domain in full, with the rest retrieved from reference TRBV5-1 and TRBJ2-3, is KAGVTQTPRYLIKTRGQQVTLSCSPISGHRSVSWYQQTPGQGLQFLFEYFSETQRNKGNFPGRFSGRQFSNSRSEMNVSTLELGDSALYLCASRPGTGNTDTQYFGPGTRLTVL.

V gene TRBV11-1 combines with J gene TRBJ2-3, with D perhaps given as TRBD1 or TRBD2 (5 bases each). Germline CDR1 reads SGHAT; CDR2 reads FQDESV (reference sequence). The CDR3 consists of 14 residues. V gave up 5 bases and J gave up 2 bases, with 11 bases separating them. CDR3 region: CASSNWDLTDTQYF. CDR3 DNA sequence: TGTGCCAGCAGCAACTGGGACCTCACAGATACGCAGTATTTT.

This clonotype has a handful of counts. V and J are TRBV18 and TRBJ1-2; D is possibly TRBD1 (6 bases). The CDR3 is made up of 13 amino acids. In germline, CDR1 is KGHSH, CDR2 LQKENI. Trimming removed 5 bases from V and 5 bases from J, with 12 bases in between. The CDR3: CASSATGLYGYTF. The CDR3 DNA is TGTGCCAGCTCAGCTACAGGGCTATATGGCTACACCTTC.

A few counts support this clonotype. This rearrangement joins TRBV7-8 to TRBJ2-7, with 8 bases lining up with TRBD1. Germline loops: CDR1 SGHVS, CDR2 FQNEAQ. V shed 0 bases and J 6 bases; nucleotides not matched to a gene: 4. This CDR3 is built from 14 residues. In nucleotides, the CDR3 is TGTGCCAGCAGCTTAGCACAGGGGGGTGCCGAGCAGTACTTC. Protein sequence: CASSLAQGGAEQYF.

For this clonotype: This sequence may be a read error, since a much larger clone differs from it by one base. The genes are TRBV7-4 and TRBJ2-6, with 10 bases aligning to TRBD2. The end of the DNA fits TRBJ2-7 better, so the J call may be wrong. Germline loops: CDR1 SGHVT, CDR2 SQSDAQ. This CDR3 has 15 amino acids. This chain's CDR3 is CASSRSGRSYNEQYF. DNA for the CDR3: TGTGCCAGCAGCCGTAGCGGGAGGTCCTACAATGAGCAGTACTTC.

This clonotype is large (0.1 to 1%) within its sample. This CDR3 reads CASSSQAGVSYNEQFF. CDR3 bases: TGTGCCAGCAGCTCCCAAGCGGGAGTCTCCTACAATGAGCAGTTCTTC. The V call is TRBV7-3, the J call TRBJ2-1; 8 bases map to TRBD2. Germline-derived CDR1 and CDR2 are SGHTA and FQGTGA. V gave up 4 bases and J gave up 0 bases; unmatched junction bases: 5. This CDR3 contains 16 residues.

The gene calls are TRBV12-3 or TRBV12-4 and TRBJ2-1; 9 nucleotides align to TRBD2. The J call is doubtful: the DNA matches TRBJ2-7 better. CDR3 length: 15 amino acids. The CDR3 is CASSLASGRSNEQYF. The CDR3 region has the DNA TGTGCCAGCAGTTTAGCTAGCGGGAGAAGCAACGAGCAGTACTTC.

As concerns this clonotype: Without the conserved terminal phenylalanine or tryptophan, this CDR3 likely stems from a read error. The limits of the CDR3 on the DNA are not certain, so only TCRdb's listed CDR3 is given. The CDR3 here is CASSFGGSS. This sequence joins TRBV7-9 and TRBJ2-6; the table's D call, TRBD1, was not checked against the DNA. From germline, CDR1 is SEHNR and CDR2 FQNEAQ (reference sequence). The CDR3 is 9 residues long, ends included.

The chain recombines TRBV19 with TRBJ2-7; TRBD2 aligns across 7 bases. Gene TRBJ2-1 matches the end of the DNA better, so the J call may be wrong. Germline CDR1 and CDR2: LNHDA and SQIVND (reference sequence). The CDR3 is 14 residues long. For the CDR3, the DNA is TGTGCCAGTAGGGCTAGCGGCACCTACAATGAGCAGTTCTTC. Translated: CASRASGTYNEQFF.

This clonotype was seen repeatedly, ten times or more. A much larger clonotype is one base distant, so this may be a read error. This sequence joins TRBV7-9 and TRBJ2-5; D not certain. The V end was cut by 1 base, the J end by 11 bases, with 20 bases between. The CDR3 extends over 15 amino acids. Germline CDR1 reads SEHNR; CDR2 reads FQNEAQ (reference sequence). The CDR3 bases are TGTGCCAGCAGCTTAGATAGGAGCGTAGCCGCTGAGCAGTACTTC. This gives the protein CASSLDRSVAAEQYF. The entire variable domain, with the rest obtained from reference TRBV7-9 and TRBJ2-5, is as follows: DTGVSQNPRHKITKRGQNVTFRCDPISEHNRLYWYRQTLGQGPEFLTYFQNEAQLEKSRLLSDRFSAERPKGSFSTLEIQRTEQGDSAMYLCASSLDRSVAAEQYFGPGTRLLVL.

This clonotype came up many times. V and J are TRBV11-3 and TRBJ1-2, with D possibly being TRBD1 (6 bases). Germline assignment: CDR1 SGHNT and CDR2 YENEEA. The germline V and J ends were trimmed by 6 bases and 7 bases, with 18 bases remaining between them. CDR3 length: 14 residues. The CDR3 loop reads CASSTVTGISGYTF. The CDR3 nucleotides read TGTGCCAGCAGTACCGTTACAGGGATTTCTGGCTACACCTTC.

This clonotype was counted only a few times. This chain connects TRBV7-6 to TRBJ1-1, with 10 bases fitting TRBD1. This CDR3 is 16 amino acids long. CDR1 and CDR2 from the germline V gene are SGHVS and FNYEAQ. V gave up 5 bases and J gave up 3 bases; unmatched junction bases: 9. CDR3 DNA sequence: TGTGCCAGCAGCCCCGGGACAGGGGAAAAGTACACTGAAGCTTTCTTT. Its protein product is CASSPGTGEKYTEAFF.

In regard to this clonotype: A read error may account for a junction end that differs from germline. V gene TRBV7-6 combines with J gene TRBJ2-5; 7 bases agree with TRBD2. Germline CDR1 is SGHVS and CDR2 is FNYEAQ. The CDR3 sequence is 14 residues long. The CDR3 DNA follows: TGTGCTAGCAGCTTAGGAGCGGGGCAAGAGACCCAGTACTTC. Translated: CASSLGAGQETQYF.